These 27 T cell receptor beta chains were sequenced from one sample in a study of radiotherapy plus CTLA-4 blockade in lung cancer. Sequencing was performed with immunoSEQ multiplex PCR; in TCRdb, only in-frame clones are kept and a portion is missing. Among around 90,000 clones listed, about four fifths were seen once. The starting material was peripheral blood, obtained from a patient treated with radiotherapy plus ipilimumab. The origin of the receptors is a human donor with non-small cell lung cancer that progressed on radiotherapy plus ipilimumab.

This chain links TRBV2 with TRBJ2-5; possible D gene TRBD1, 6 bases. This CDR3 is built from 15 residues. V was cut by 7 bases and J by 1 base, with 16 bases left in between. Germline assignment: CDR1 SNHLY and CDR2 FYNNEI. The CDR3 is CASTSNGQPQETQYF. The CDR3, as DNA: TGTGCCAGCACCTCGAACGGACAGCCCCAAGAGACCCAGTACTTC.

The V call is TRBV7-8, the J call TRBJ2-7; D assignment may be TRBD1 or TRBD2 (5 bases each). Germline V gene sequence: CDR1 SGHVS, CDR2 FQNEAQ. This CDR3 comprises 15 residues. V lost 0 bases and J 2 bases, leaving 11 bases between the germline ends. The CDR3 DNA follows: TGTGCCAGCAGCTTAGCGGGACCGAGCCCCTACGAGCAGTACTTC. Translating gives CASSLAGPSPYEQYF. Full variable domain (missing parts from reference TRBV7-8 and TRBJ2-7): GAGVSQSPRYKVAKRGQDVALRCDPISGHVSLFWYQQALGQGPEFLTYFQNEAQLDKSGLPSDRFFAERPEGSVSTLKIQRTQQEDSAVYLCASSLAGPSPYEQYFGPGTRLTVT.

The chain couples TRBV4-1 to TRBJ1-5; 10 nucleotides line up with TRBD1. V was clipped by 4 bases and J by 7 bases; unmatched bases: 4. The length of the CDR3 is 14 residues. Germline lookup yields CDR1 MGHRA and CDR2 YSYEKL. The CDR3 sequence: CASSPWTGGQPQHF. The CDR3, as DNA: TGCGCCAGCAGCCCGTGGACAGGGGGACAGCCCCAGCATTTT.

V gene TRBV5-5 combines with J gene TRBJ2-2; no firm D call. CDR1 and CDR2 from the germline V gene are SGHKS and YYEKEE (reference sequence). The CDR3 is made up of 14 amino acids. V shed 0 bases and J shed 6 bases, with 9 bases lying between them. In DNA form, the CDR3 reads TGTGCCAGCAGCTTGGCTTTAGCTGCCGGGGAGCTGTTTTTT. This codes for CASSLALAAGELFF.

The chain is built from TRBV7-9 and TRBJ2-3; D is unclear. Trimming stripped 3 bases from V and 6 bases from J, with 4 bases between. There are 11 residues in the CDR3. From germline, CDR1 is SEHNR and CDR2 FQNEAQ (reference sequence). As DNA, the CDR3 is TGTGCCAGCAGCTTTTCCGATACGCAGTATTTT. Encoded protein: CASSFSDTQYF.

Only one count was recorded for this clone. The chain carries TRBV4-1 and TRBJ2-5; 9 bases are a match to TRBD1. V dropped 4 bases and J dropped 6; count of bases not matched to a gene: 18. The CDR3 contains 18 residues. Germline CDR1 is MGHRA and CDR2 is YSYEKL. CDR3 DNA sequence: TGCGCCAGCAGCCTTACCGGGACAGGGACCAGCGGAACCCAGACCCAGTACTTC. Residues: CASSLTGTGTSGTQTQYF.

As DNA, the CDR3 is TGCAGCGTTGCGGACAGGGCGGGGAATGAGCAGTTCTTC. Protein sequence: CSVADRAGNEQFF. The chain recombines TRBV29-1 with TRBJ2-1, with 8 bases matching TRBD1. The V segment lost 4 bases and the J segment 7 bases; nucleotides outside the gene matches: 6. CDR3 length equals 13 residues. Germline CDR1 reads SQVTM; CDR2 reads ANQGSEA.

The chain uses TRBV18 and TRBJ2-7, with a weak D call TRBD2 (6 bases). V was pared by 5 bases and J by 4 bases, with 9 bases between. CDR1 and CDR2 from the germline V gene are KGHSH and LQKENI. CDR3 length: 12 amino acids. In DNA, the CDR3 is TGTGCCAGCTCAGGTAGCGGTTACGAGCAGTACTTC. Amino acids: CASSGSGYEQYF.

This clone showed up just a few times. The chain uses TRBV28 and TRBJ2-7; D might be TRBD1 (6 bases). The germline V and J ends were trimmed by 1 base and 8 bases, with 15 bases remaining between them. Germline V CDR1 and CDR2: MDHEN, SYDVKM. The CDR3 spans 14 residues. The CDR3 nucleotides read TGTGCCAGCAGTTTATTGACAGGCCAGCAAAAGCAGTACTTC. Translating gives CASSLLTGQQKQYF.

CDR3 DNA sequence: TGTGCCAGCAGTCGACCCGGTCATACCTACGAGCAGTACTTC. Its translation: CASSRPGHTYEQYF. The chain combines TRBV27 with TRBJ2-7; no clear D gene. The CDR3 length is 14 residues. Germline loops: CDR1 MNHEY, CDR2 SMNVEV (reference sequence). Between the trimmed V and J ends, which lost 5 bases and 2 bases, there was a span of 13 bases.

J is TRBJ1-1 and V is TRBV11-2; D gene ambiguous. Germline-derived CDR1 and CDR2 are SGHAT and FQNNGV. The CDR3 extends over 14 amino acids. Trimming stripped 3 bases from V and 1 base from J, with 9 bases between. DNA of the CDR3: TGTGCCAGCAGCTTCAATTGGCAGAACACTGAAGCTTTCTTT. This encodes CASSFNWQNTEAFF.

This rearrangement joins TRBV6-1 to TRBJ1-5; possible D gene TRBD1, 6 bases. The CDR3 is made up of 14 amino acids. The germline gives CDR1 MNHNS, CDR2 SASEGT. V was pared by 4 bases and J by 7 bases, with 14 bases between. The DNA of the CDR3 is TGTGCCAGCAGTGGAGTACAGGGTGGGCAGCCCCAGCATTTT. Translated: CASSGVQGGQPQHF.

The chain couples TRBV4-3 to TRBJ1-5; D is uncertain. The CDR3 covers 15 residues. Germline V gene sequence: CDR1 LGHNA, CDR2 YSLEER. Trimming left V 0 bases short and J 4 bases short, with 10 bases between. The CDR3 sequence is CASSQELTPNQPQHF. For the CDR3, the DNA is TGCGCCAGCAGCCAAGAACTCACCCCGAATCAGCCCCAGCATTTT.

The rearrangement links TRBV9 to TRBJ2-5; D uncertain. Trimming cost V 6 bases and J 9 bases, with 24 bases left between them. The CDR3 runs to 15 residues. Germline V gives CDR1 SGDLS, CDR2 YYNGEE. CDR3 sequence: CASNPSAEQEMPQYF. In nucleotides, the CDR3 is TGTGCCAGCAACCCCTCAGCTGAACAAGAGATGCCCCAGTACTTC.

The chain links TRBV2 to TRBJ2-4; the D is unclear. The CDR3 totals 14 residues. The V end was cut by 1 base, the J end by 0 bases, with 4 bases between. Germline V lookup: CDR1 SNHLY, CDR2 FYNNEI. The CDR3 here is CASSEELAKNIQYF. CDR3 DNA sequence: TGTGCCAGCAGTGAAGAGTTAGCCAAAAACATTCAGTACTTC. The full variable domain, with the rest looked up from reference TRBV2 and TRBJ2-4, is EPEVTQTPSHQVTQMGQEVILRCVPISNHLYFYWYRQILGQKVEFLVSFYNNEISEKSEIFDDQFSVERPDGSNFTLKIRSTKLEDSAMYFCASSEELAKNIQYFGAGTRLSVL.

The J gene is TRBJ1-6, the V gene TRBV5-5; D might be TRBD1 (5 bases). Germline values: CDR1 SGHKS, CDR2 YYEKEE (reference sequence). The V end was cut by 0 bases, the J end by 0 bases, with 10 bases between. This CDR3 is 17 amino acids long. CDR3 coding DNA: TGTGCCAGCAGCTTGGGGTTCGGGGGCTCCTATAATTCACCCCTCCACTTT. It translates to CASSLGFGGSYNSPLHF.

Here the CDR3 reads CASSFGAYEQYF. CDR3 DNA sequence: TGTGCCAGCAGCTTCGGAGCCTACGAGCAGTACTTC. This rearrangement joins TRBV7-2 to TRBJ2-7; D is unclear. The germline CDR1 and CDR2 sequences are SGHTA and FQGNSA. This CDR3 has 12 amino acids. Trimming took 3 bases from V and 2 from J, leaving 5 bases between them.

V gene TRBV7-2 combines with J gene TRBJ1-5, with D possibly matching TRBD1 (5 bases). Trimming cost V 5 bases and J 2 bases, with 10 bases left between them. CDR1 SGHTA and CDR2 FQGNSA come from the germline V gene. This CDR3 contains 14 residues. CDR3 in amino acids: CASSPGIGNQPQHF. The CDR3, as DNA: TGTGCCAGCAGCCCAGGGATCGGCAATCAGCCCCAGCATTTT. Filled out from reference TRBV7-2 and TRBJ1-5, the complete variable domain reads GAGVSQSPSNKVTEKGKDVELRCDPISGHTALYWYRQSLGQGLEFLIYFQGNSAPDKSGLPSDRFSAERTGGSVSTLTIQRTQQEDSAVYLCASSPGIGNQPQHFGDGTRLSIL.

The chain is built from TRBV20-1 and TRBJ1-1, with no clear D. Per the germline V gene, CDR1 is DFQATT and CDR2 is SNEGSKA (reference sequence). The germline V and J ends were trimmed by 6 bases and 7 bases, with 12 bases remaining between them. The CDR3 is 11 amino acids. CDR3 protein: CSAAAGIEAFF. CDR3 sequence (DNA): TGCAGTGCCGCCGCCGGAATTGAAGCTTTCTTT.

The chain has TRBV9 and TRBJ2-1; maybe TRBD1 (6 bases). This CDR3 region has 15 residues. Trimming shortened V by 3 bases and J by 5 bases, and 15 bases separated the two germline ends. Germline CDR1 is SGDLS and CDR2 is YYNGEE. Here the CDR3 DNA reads TGTGCCAGCAGCGCAACCGGGACAAAAAACAATGAGCAGTTCTTC. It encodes CASSATGTKNNEQFF.

CDR3 loop: CASSVGSFFWDTQYF. CDR3 nucleotide sequence: TGTGCCAGCAGCGTAGGTTCCTTCTTTTGGGATACGCAGTATTTT. The chain carries TRBV9 and TRBJ2-3, with D hard to call. The CDR3 extends over 15 amino acids. The ends were cut back, 0 bases at V and 6 bases at J, with 14 bases in the middle. Germline lookup yields CDR1 SGDLS and CDR2 YYNGEE.

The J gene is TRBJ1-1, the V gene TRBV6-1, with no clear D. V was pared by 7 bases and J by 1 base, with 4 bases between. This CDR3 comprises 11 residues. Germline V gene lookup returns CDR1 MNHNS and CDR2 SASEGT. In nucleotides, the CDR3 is TGTGCCAGCAAAACGAACACTGAAGCTTTCTTT. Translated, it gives CASKTNTEAFF.

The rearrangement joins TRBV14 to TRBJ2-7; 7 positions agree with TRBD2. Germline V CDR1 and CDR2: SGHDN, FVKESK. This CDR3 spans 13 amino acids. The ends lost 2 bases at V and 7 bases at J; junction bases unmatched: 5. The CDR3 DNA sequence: TGTGCCAGCAGCCAAATGCCTAGCGGTGAGCAGTACTTC. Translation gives CASSQMPSGEQYF.

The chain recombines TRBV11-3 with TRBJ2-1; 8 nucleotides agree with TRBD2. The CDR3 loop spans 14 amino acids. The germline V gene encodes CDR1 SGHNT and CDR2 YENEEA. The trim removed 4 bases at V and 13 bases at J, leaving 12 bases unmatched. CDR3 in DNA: TGTGCCAGCAGCTCCGGACTAGCCCGGAGTGAACAGTTCTTC. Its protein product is CASSSGLARSEQFF.

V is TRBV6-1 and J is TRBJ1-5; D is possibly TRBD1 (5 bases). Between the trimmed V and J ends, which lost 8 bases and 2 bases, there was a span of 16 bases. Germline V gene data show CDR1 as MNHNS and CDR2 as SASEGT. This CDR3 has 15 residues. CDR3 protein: CASSPDTHGNQPQHF. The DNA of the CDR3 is TGTGCCAGCTCTCCGGACACACATGGCAATCAGCCCCAGCATTTT.

The CDR3: CASSESIGTTGEAFF. The CDR3 DNA is TGTGCCAGCAGTGAATCGATTGGGACAACGGGTGAAGCTTTCTTT. The rearrangement links TRBV25-1 to TRBJ1-1; D may be TRBD1 (6 bases). The CDR3 loop spans 15 amino acids. The ends were cut back, 1 base at V and 7 bases at J, with 16 bases in the middle. CDR1 is MGHDK and CDR2 is SYGVNS in the germline V gene. Drawing the rest from reference TRBV25-1 and TRBJ1-1, the complete variable domain is EADIYQTPRYLVIGTGKKITLECSQTMGHDKMYWYQQDPGMELHLIHYSYGVNSTEKGDLSSESTVSRIRTEHFPLTLESARPSHTSQYLCASSESIGTTGEAFFGQGTRLTVV.

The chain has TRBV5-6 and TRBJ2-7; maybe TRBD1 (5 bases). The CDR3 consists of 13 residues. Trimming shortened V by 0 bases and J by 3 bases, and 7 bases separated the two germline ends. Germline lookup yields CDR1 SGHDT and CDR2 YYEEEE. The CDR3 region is CASSLVQGYEQYF. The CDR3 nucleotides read TGTGCCAGCAGCTTGGTGCAGGGCTACGAGCAGTACTTC. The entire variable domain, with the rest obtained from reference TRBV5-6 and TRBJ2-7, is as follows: DAGVTQSPTHLIKTRGQQVTLRCSPKSGHDTVSWYQQALGQGPQFIFQYYEEEERQRGNFPDRFSGHQFPNYSSELNVNALLLGDSALYLCASSLVQGYEQYFGPGTRLTVT.